This paragraph reports one TCR beta chain. Produced via immunoSEQ multiplex PCR; TCRdb's table is partial and in-frame only. The data contain a few hundred thousand clones, 75% to 90% of them singletons. These data come from a study of blood T cell repertoires in COVID-19. Study overall: From the United States, Italy and Spain came samples of acute and convalescent COVID-19.

Trimming took off 3 bases at V and 1 base at J, with 12 bases between the two ends. CDR3 length: 15 residues. In germline, CDR1 is MNHEY, CDR2 SVGAGI. This clonotype was sampled from a woman between 40 and 50 years old who had recovered from COVID-19. This chain links TRBV6-5 with TRBJ2-5; no definite D call. Sequenced sample: peripheral blood. CDR3 sequence (DNA): TGTGCCAGCAGTTATAGTAGCAACCTCCAAGAGACCCAGTACTTC. It yields the protein CASSYSSNLQETQYF.